This T cell receptor beta chain was sequenced in a study of cytomegalovirus exposure and HLA in healthy donors. Whole-study results and caveats: Earlier findings revealed that most TCR beta V segments proved productive either about 87% or about 30% of the time. Presence/absence analysis assumed near-uniform sequencing depth across donors.

PCR primers comprised 60 Vbeta and 13 Jbeta primers. Clones were sequenced by immunoSEQ multiplex PCR, and TCRdb holds only the in-frame ones, with some missing. In the table there are 80,000 to 95,000 clones, about 67% of which are singletons. The germline CDR1 and CDR2 sequences are MRHNA and SNTAGT. The CDR3 is 17 amino acids. The V gene end was trimmed by 7 bases and the J gene end by 1 base; junction bases not matched to a gene: 15. Details on this clone: Its cognate antigen is unknown.

The material sequenced was PBMCs. The chain carries TRBV6-4 and TRBJ2-7; 8 bases are a match to TRBD1. This sequence was found in a young woman in good health and CMV-seropositive. CDR3 sequence reads: CASNNPGTGQESYEQYF. The CDR3 nucleotides are TGTGCCAGCAATAACCCTGGAACGGGACAGGAGTCCTACGAGCAGTACTTC.